This T cell receptor beta chain was recovered during a study of T cells in Graves' hyperthyroidism and ophthalmopathy. Germline V lookup: CDR1 SNHLY, CDR2 FYNNEI. The CDR3 spans 16 residues. Trimming took off 7 bases at V and 4 bases at J, with 22 bases between the two ends. This clonotype has a count of ten or more. TCR beta CDR3 regions were amplified from RNA transcripts. The TCR CDR3 first-round RT-PCR relied on the HTBI primer set. TCRdb redid the calling of the multiplex PCR reads with MiXCR, one entry per CDR3 protein. This sample has 410,000 or so distinct CDR3 sequences, with about 15% found just once.

The sample was blood. This clonotype was sampled from a man aged 18 to 29 with Graves' ophthalmopathy. The genes are TRBV2 and TRBJ1-2; weak D call: TRBD1 (6 bases). The CDR3 sequence is CASTRMGHRAVYGYTF. CDR3 sequence (DNA): TGTGCCAGCACTAGGATGGGACACAGGGCCGTCTATGGCTACACCTTC.